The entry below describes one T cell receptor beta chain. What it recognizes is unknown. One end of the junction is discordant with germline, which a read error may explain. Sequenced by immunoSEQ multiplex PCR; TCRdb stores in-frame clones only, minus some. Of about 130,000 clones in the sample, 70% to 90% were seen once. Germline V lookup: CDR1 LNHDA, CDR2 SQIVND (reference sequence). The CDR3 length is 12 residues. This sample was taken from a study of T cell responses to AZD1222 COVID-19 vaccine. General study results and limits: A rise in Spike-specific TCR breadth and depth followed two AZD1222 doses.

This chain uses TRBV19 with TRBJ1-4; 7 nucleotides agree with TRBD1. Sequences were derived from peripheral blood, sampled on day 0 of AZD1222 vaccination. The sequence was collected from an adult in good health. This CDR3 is CASSIRGPCGYF. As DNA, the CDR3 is TGTGCCAGTAGTATTAGGGGGCCTTGTGGGTATTTT.